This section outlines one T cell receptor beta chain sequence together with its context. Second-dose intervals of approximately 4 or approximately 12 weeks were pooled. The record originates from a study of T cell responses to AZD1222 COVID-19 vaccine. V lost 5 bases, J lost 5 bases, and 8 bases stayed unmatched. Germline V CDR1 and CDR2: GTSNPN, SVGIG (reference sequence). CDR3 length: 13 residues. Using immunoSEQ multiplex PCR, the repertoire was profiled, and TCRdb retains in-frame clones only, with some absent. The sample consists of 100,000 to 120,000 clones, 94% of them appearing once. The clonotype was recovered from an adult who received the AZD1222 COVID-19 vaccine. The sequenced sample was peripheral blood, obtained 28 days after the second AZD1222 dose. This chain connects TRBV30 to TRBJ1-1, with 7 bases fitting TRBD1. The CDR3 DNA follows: TGTGCCTGGGGGAGACAGACAGGGACTGAAGCTTTCTTT. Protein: CAWGRQTGTEAFF. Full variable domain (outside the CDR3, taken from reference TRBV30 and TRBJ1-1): SQTIHQWPATLVQPVGSPLSLECTVEGTSNPNLYWYRQAAGRGLQLLFYSVGIGQISSEVPQNLSASRPQDRQFILSSKKLLLSDSGFYLCAWGRQTGTEAFFGQGTRLTVV.